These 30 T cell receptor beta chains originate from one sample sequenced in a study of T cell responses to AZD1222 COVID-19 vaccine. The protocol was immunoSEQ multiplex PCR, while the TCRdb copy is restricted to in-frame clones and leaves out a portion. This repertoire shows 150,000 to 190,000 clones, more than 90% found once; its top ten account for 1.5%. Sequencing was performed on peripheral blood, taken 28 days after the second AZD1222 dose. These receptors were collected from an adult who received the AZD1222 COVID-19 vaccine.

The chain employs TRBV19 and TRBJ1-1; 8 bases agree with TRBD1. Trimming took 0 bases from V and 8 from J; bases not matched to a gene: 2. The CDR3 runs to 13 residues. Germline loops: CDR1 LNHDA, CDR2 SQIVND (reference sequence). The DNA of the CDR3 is TGTGCCAGTAGTATAGATAGGGACAGGGAAGCTTTCTTT. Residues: CASSIDRDREAFF.

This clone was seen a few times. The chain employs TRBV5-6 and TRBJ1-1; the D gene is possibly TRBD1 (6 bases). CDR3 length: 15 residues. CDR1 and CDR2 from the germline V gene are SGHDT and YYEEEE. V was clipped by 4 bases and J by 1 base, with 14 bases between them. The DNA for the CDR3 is TGTGCCAGCAGCCGGGGGCGGGCCGGGAACACTGAAGCTTTCTTT. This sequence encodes CASSRGRAGNTEAFF.

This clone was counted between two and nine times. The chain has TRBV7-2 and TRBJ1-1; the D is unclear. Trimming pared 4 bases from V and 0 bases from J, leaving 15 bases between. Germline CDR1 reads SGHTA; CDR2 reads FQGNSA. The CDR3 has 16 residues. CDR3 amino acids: CASSSGSWGLNTEAFF. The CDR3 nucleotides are TGTGCCAGCAGCTCCGGGTCCTGGGGTTTGAACACTGAAGCTTTCTTT.

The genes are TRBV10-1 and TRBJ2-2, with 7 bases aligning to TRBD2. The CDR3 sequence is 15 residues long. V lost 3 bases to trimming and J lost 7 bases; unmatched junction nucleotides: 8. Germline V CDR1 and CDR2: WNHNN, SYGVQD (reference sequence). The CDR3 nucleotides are TGCGCCAGCAGTGAATCTGCGGGAGTGATCGGGGAGCTGTTTTTT. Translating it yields CASSESAGVIGELFF.

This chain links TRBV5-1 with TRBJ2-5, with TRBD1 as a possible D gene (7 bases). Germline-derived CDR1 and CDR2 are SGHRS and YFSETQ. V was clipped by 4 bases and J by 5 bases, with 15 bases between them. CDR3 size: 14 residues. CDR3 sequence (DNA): TGCGCCAGCAGCGGAGGGGGCGCAGGGGAGACCCAGTACTTC. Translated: CASSGGGAGETQYF. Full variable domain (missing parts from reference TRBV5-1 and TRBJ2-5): KAGVTQTPRYLIKTRGQQVTLSCSPISGHRSVSWYQQTPGQGLQFLFEYFSETQRNKGNFPGRFSGRQFSNSRSEMNVSTLELGDSALYLCASSGGGAGETQYFGPGTRLLVL.

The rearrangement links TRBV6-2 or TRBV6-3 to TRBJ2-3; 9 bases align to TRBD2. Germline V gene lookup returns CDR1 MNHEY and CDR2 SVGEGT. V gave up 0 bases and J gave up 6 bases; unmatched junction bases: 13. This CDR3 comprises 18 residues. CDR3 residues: CASSYSHPRLAGRDTQYF. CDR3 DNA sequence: TGTGCCAGCAGTTACTCGCACCCCCGGCTAGCGGGGAGGGATACGCAGTATTTT.

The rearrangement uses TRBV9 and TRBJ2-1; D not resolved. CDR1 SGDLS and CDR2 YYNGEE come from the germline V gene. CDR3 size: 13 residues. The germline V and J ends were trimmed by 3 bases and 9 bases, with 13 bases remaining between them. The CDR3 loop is CASSGAESGEQFF. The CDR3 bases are TGTGCCAGCAGCGGGGCGGAGTCGGGTGAGCAGTTCTTC.

The CDR3 nucleotides read TGTGCCAGCAGAAACGGGAACCTCGGCGAGCAGTACTTC. It encodes CASRNGNLGEQYF. The rearrangement joins TRBV28 to TRBJ2-7; perhaps TRBD2 as D (5 bases). The CDR3 loop spans 13 amino acids. The V end was cut by 6 bases, the J end by 6 bases, with 15 bases between. Germline V gene lookup returns CDR1 MDHEN and CDR2 SYDVKM.

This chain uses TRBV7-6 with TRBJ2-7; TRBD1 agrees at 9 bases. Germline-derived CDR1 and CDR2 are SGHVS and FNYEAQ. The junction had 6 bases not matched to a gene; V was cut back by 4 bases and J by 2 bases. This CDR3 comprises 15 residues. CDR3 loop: CASSSSTGGTYEQYF. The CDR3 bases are TGTGCCAGCAGCTCCTCCACAGGGGGCACCTACGAGCAGTACTTC. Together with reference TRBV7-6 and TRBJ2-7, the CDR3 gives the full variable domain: GAGVSQSPRYKVTKRGQDVALRCDPISGHVSLYWYRQALGQGPEFLTYFNYEAQQDKSGLPNDRFSAERPEGSISTLTIQRTEQRDSAMYRCASSSSTGGTYEQYFGPGTRLTVT.

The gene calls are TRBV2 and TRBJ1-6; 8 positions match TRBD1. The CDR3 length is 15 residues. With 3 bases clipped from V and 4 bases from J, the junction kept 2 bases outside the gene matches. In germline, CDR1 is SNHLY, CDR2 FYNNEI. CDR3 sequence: CASSEDRAYNSPLHF. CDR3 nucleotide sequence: TGTGCCAGCAGTGAGGACAGGGCGTATAATTCACCCCTCCACTTT.

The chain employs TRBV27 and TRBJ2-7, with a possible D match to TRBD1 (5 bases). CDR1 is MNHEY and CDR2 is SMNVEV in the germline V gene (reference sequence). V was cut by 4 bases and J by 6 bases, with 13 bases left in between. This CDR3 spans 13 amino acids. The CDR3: CASSSLRTSEQYF. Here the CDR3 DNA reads TGTGCCAGCAGTTCCCTAAGGACATCCGAGCAGTACTTC.

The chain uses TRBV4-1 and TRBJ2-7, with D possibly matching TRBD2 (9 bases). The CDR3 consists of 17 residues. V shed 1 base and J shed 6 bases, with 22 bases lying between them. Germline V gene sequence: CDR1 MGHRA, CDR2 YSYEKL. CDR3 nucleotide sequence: TGCGCCAGCAGCCAAGTGGGGACAGGCGGGAGGGTAGGCGAGCAGTACTTC. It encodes CASSQVGTGGRVGEQYF.

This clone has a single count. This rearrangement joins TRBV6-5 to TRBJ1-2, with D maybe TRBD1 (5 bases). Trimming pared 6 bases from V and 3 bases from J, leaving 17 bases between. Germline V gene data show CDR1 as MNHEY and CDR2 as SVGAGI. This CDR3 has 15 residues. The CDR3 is CASRGSVWGDYGYTF. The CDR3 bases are TGTGCCAGCAGGGGCTCGGTTTGGGGGGACTATGGCTACACCTTC.

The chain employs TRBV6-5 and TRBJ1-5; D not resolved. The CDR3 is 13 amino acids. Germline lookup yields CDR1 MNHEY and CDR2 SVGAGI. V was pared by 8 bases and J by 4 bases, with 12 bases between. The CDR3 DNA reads TGTGCCAGCCGCAAAAGGGCTAATCAGCCCCAGCATTTT. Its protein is CASRKRANQPQHF.

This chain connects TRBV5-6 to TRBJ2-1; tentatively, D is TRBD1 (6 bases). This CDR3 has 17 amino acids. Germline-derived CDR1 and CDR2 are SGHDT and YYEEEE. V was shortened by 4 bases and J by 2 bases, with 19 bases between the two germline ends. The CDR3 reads CASSGGGSGQTYNEQFF. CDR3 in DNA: TGTGCCAGCAGCGGCGGCGGCTCCGGACAGACCTACAATGAGCAGTTCTTC.

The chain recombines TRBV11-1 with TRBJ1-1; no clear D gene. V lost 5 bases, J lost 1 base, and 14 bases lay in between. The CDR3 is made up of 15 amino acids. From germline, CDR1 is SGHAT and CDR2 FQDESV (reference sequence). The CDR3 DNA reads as TGTGCCAGCAGCCGTGACCCGGATACGAACACTGAAGCTTTCTTT. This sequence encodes CASSRDPDTNTEAFF.

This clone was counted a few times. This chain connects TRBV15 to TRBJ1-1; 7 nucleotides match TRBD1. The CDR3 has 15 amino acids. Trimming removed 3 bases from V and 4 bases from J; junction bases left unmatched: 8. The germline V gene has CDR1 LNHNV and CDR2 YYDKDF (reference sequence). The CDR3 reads CATSSRPGGGTEAFF. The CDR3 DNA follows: TGTGCCACCAGCAGTAGACCAGGGGGAGGCACTGAAGCTTTCTTT.

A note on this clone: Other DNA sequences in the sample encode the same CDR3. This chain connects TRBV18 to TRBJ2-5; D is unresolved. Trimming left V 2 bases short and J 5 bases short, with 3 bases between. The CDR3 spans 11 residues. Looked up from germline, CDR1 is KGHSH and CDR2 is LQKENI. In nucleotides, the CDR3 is TGTGCCAGCTCACCAGGGGAGACCCAGTACTTC. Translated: CASSPGETQYF.

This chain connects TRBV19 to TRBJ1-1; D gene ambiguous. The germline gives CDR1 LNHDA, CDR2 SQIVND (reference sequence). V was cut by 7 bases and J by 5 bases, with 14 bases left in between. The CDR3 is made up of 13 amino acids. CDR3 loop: CASKISLGTEAFF. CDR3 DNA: TGTGCCAGTAAGATCTCCTTGGGGACTGAAGCTTTCTTT.

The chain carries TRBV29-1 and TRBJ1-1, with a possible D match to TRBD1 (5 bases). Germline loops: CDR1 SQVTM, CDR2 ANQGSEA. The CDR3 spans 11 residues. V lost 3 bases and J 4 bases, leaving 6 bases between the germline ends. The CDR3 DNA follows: TGCAGCGTTGATAGGGGCACTGAAGCTTTCTTT. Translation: CSVDRGTEAFF.

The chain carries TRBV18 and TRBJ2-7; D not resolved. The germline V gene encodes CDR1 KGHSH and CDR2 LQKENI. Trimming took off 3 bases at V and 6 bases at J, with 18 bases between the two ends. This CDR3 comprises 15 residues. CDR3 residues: CASSPLGPLQGEQYF. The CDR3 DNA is TGTGCCAGCTCACCCCTAGGGCCACTACAAGGCGAGCAGTACTTC.

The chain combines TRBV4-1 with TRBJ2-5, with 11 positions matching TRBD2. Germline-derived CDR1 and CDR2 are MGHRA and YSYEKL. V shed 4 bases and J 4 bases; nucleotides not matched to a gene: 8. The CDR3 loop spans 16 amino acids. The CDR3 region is CASSLFFGTSGETQYF. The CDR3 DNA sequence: TGCGCCAGCAGCCTATTTTTCGGGACTAGCGGAGAGACCCAGTACTTC.

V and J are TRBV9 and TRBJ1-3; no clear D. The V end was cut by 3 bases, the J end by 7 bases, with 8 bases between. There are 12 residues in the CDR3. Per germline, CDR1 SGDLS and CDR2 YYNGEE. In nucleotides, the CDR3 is TGTGCCAGCAGCGAATTCGGGAACACCATATATTTT. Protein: CASSEFGNTIYF.

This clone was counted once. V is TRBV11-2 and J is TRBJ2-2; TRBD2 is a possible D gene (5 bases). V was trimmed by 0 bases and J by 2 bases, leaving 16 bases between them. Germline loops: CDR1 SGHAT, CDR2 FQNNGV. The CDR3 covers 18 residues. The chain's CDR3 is CASSLDMRVGANTGELFF. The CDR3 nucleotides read TGTGCCAGCAGCTTAGATATGCGTGTGGGAGCTAACACCGGGGAGCTGTTTTTT.

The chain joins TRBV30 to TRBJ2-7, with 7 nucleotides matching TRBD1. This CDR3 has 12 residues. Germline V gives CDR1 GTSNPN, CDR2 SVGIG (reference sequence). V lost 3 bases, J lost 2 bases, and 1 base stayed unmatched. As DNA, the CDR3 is TGTGCCTGGAGGGGACAGCCCTACGAGCAGTACTTC. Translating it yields CAWRGQPYEQYF. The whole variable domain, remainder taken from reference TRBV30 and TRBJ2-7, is SQTIHQWPATLVQPVGSPLSLECTVEGTSNPNLYWYRQAAGRGLQLLFYSVGIGQISSEVPQNLSASRPQDRQFILSSKKLLLSDSGFYLCAWRGQPYEQYFGPGTRLTVT.

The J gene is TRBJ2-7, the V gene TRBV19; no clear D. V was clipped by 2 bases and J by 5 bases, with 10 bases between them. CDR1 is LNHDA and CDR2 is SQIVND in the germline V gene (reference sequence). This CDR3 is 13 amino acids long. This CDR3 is CASSITEVNEQYF. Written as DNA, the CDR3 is TGTGCCAGTAGTATAACGGAAGTGAACGAGCAGTACTTC.

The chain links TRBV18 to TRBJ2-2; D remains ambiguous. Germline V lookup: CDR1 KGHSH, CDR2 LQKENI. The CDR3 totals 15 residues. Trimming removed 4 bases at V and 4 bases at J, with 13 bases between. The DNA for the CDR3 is TGTGCCAGCTCACAAGACGGACCAGGCACCGGGGAGCTGTTTTTT. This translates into CASSQDGPGTGELFF.

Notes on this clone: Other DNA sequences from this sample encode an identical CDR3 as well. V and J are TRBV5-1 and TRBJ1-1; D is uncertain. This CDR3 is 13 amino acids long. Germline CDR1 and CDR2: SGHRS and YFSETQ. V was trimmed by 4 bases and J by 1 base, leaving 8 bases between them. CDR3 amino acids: CASSPDGNTEAFF. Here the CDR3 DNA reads TGCGCCAGCAGCCCCGACGGGAACACTGAAGCTTTCTTT.

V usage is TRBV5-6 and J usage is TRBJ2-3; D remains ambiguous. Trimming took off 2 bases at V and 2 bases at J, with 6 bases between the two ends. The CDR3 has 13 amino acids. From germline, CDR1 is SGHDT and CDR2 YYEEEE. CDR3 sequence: CASSLRTTDTQYF. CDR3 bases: TGTGCCAGCAGCTTACGGACCACAGATACGCAGTATTTT.

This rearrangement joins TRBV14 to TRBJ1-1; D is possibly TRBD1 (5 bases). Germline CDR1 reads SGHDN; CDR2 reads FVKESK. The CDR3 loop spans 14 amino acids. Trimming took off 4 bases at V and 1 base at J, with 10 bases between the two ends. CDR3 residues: CASSPYGGNTEAFF. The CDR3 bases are TGTGCCAGCAGCCCCTATGGGGGGAACACTGAAGCTTTCTTT.